The 14 T cell receptor beta chains presented below share a single source sample, sequenced in a study of post-analysis software for immune sequencing data. General study results and limits: Relative to controls, patients had roughly five TRBV segments at higher frequency, with TRBV5-6, TRBV5-1 and TRBV20-1 among these.

Prepared TCR beta cDNA libraries contained unique molecular identifiers. MiXCR, applied by TCRdb to the PCR reads, yields one record per CDR3 protein. Of about 150,000 distinct CDR3 sequences listed, 25% to 35% are singletons. Antigen specificity for these receptors is unknown. Sequencing was performed on blood. The origin of the receptors is a girl aged 10-17 years with multiple sclerosis.

The chain has TRBV9 and TRBJ2-2, with D perhaps matching TRBD2 (6 bases). This CDR3 contains 12 residues. The germline gives CDR1 SGDLS, CDR2 YYNGEE. V was pared by 5 bases and J by 7 bases, with 9 bases between. CDR3 coding DNA: TGTGCCAGCAGGGGGGGTGACGGGGAGCTGTTTTTT. Its translation: CASRGGDGELFF. The full variable domain, its missing parts supplied by reference TRBV9 and TRBJ2-2, is DSGVTQTPKHLITATGQRVTLRCSPRSGDLSVYWYQQSLDQGLQFLIQYYNGEERAKGNILERFSAQQFPDLHSELNLSSLELGDSALYFCASRGGDGELFFGEGSRLTVL.

This chain connects TRBV12-3 or TRBV12-4 to TRBJ1-1, with D unclear. Trimming took 5 bases from V and 8 from J, leaving 12 bases between them. This CDR3 comprises 12 residues. The CDR3 nucleotides are TGTGCCAGCAGTACCCGGACGGACGAAGCTTTCTTT. Residues: CASSTRTDEAFF.

This clonotype has just a few counts. V and J are TRBV11-2 and TRBJ1-2, with D perhaps TRBD1 (5 bases). The CDR3 sequence is 15 residues long. V lost 1 base to trimming and J lost 1 base, with 10 bases between them. The germline gives CDR1 SGHAT, CDR2 FQNNGV. The CDR3 bases are TGTGCCAGCAGCTTAGGACAGCGACTTAACTATGGCTACACCTTC. Amino acid sequence: CASSLGQRLNYGYTF.

The rearrangement links TRBV10-3 to TRBJ1-2, with D unclear. From germline, CDR1 is ENHRY and CDR2 SYGVKD. This CDR3 contains 11 residues. Trimming took off 10 bases at V and 1 base at J, with 7 bases between the two ends. CDR3 DNA sequence: TGTGCCACCGGAGATAACTATGGCTACACCTTC. This sequence encodes CATGDNYGYTF.

The chain links TRBV20-1 to TRBJ1-5; D is ambiguous. The CDR3 spans 14 residues. The germline V gene encodes CDR1 DFQATT and CDR2 SNEGSKA (reference sequence). V shed 3 bases and J shed 0 bases, with 9 bases lying between them. The DNA for the CDR3 is TGCAGTGCTAGGAAGTTGGATAGCAATCAGCCCCAGCATTTT. It yields the protein CSARKLDSNQPQHF.

The sample holds a few counts of this clonotype. The chain recombines TRBV18 with TRBJ1-1; a weak D match, TRBD1 (5 bases). CDR1 is KGHSH, CDR2 LQKENI, per germline. The CDR3 extends over 19 amino acids. V was cut by 0 bases and J by 1 base, with 21 bases left in between. The CDR3, as DNA: TGTGCCAGCTCACCACCTGGGACCCTCGGTGGGGCTAGGAACACTGAAGCTTTCTTT. This gives the protein CASSPPGTLGGARNTEAFF.

This clonotype was observed at least ten times. J is TRBJ2-3 and V is TRBV9; a possible D gene is TRBD1 (5 bases). From germline, CDR1 is SGDLS and CDR2 YYNGEE. Trimming removed 4 bases from V and 2 bases from J, with 11 bases in between. This CDR3 spans 14 amino acids. The CDR3 DNA sequence: TGTGCCAGCAGCCCGGACACACTCACAGATACGCAGTATTTT. This gives the protein CASSPDTLTDTQYF.

In regard to this clonotype: A junction boundary mismatches the germline segment, possibly from a read error. The J gene is TRBJ1-4, the V gene TRBV4-2; D is ambiguous. This CDR3 is 14 amino acids long. CDR1 is LGHNA, CDR2 YNFKEQ, per germline. CDR3 in amino acids: CASSQDTGNEKRFF. CDR3 coding DNA: TGTGCCAGCAGCCAAGATACGGGTAATGAAAAACGGTTTTTT.

This chain links TRBV6-6 with TRBJ1-6; TRBD1 might be the D (5 bases). Germline CDR1 MNHNY, CDR2 SVGAGI (reference sequence). This CDR3 spans 15 amino acids. The V and J ends lost 1 base and 7 bases respectively, with 11 bases between them. The CDR3 nucleotides are TGTGCCAGCAGTTACTGGCAGGGAGAAAATTCACCCCTCCACTTT. Its translation is CASSYWQGENSPLHF.

J is TRBJ1-4 and V is TRBV7-6; no clear D. Germline V gene lookup returns CDR1 SGHVS and CDR2 FNYEAQ. This CDR3 is built from 12 residues. The V end lost 1 base, the J end lost 13 bases, and 10 bases lay between the germline ends. The CDR3 region is CASSLEMERLFF. DNA of the CDR3: TGTGCCAGCAGCTTAGAGATGGAGAGACTGTTTTTT.

The chain combines TRBV6-5 with TRBJ2-1; 13 nucleotides match TRBD2. The germline V gene encodes CDR1 MNHEY and CDR2 SVGAGI. V trimming: 2 bases; J trimming: 7 bases; junction bases outside the gene matches: 14. This CDR3 is 19 amino acids long. CDR3 protein: CASSYARERTSGSWNEQFF. DNA of the CDR3: TGTGCCAGCAGTTACGCCAGGGAGAGGACTAGCGGGAGTTGGAATGAGCAGTTCTTC.

In its sample, this clonotype was seen a few times. The chain has TRBV19 and TRBJ2-1; tentatively, D is TRBD2 (6 bases). V gave up 6 bases and J gave up 0 bases, with 12 bases separating them. The CDR3 consists of 15 residues. Germline V CDR1 and CDR2: LNHDA, SQIVND (reference sequence). CDR3 nucleotide sequence: TGTGCCAGTAGATCGGGACTTAGCTCCTACAATGAGCAGTTCTTC. Protein product: CASRSGLSSYNEQFF.

This clonotype came up a few times. J is TRBJ1-5 and V is TRBV12-3 or TRBV12-4; D is possibly TRBD1 (5 bases). Trimming left V 5 bases short and J 7 bases short, with 9 bases between. The CDR3 covers 12 residues. The CDR3 sequence: CASSRGKQPQHF. For the CDR3, the DNA is TGTGCCAGCAGTCGGGGGAAACAGCCCCAGCATTTT.

This clonotype was recorded many times. The J gene is TRBJ2-5, the V gene TRBV6-5; 11 bases fit TRBD2. V trimming: 6 bases; J trimming: 3 bases; junction bases outside the gene matches: 6. Germline V lookup: CDR1 MNHEY, CDR2 SVGAGI. This CDR3 contains 15 residues. DNA for the CDR3: TGTGCCAGCAGCCTGGGACTAGCGGCTGAAGAGACCCAGTACTTC. Protein sequence: CASSLGLAAEETQYF.